The 24 T cell receptor beta chains below come from one sample, sequenced in a study of identical twins. TCRdb used MiXCR to reprocess the 5' RACE reads, holding one entry per CDR3 protein. The table has fewer than 500,000 distinct CDR3 sequences, 20% to 25% seen once. The data were also submitted as part of a second study, on T cells expressing NK-cell markers.

The material sequenced was CD4+ T cells sorted from blood. These TCRs come from a woman between 18 and 29 years old in good health.

This chain connects TRBV5-1 to TRBJ2-7, with 9 bases fitting TRBD1. Germline lookup yields CDR1 SGHRS and CDR2 YFSETQ. CDR3 size: 14 residues. The junction had 6 bases not matched to a gene; V was cut back by 5 bases and J by 3 bases. The CDR3 is CASSWTGEFYEQYF. The DNA of the CDR3 is TGCGCCAGCAGTTGGACAGGGGAGTTCTACGAGCAGTACTTC. The full variable domain, with the rest looked up from reference TRBV5-1 and TRBJ2-7, is KAGVTQTPRYLIKTRGQQVTLSCSPISGHRSVSWYQQTPGQGLQFLFEYFSETQRNKGNFPGRFSGRQFSNSRSEMNVSTLELGDSALYLCASSWTGEFYEQYFGPGTRLTVT.

On this clonotype itself: Since a much larger clone is just one base distant, this may be a read error. The chain couples TRBV3-1 to TRBJ2-1; D might be TRBD2 (6 bases). The CDR3 totals 16 residues. Germline V gene data show CDR1 as LGHDT and CDR2 as YNNKEL (reference sequence). Trimming stripped 4 bases from V and 10 bases from J, with 23 bases between. The CDR3 DNA reads TGTGCCAGCAGCCCCCTACTCCGGGAGAAGGGTCGGGAGCAGTTCTTC. The encoded protein is CASSPLLREKGREQFF.

This clonotype was observed a handful of times. The rearrangement joins TRBV9 to TRBJ2-1; 10 nucleotides match TRBD2. CDR3 size: 15 residues. Germline lookup yields CDR1 SGDLS and CDR2 YYNGEE. V was pared by 0 bases and J by 15 bases, with 12 bases of the junction left unmatched. The CDR3 bases are TGTGCCAGCAGCGTAGACCCTAGCGGGGGACTTCCCAGGTTCTTC. Translating it yields CASSVDPSGGLPRFF.

The table lists this clonotype with a few counts. Mismatch with germline at one junction end may stem from a read error. This sequence joins TRBV20-1 and TRBJ2-3, with 9 positions matching TRBD2. CDR1 is DFQATT, CDR2 SNEGSKA, per germline (reference sequence). This CDR3 has 11 amino acids. Here the CDR3 reads CLAGSTDTQYF. CDR3 bases: TGTCTAGCGGGAAGCACAGATACGCAGTATTTT.

This clonotype has only a few counts. CDR3 bases: TGCGCCAGCAGCGCGGACAGGGGAGCACTCGAGCAGTACTTC. Translation: CASSADRGALEQYF. The chain has TRBV5-1 and TRBJ2-7, with TRBD1 identical over 9 bases. The CDR3 totals 14 residues. CDR1 is SGHRS, CDR2 YFSETQ, per germline. V lost 4 bases, J lost 6 bases, and 8 bases stayed unmatched.

There are a few counts of this clonotype. The chain couples TRBV6-5 to TRBJ1-1; 7 bases agree with TRBD1. CDR3 size: 12 residues. The germline V gene has CDR1 MNHEY and CDR2 SVGAGI. J lost 4 bases, V lost 6 bases, and 2 bases had no gene match. The CDR3 sequence is CASRQGRTEAFF. CDR3 DNA sequence: TGTGCCAGCAGACAGGGGCGCACTGAAGCTTTCTTT.

V and J are TRBV20-1 and TRBJ2-6; 11 bases match TRBD1. The CDR3 sequence is 17 residues long. CDR1 and CDR2 (germline): DFQATT, SNEGSKA (reference sequence). The ends lost 1 base at V and 0 bases at J; junction bases unmatched: 2. This chain's CDR3 is CSARAGTGGSGANVLTF. CDR3 nucleotide sequence: TGCAGTGCTAGAGCCGGGACAGGGGGCTCTGGGGCCAACGTCCTGACTTTC.

This chain links TRBV20-1 with TRBJ1-2; TRBD1 matches 9 bases. The germline V gene encodes CDR1 DFQATT and CDR2 SNEGSKA (reference sequence). V was clipped by 5 bases and J by 4 bases; unmatched bases: 11. CDR3 length: 15 amino acids. The CDR3 loop reads CSAPSGQGPAYGYTF. The CDR3 nucleotides are TGCAGTGCTCCCAGCGGACAGGGGCCGGCCTATGGCTACACCTTC.

The chain employs TRBV6-1 and TRBJ2-5, with D possibly matching TRBD1 (6 bases). This CDR3 region has 14 residues. The V gene's germline CDR1 is MNHNS and CDR2 SASEGT. The V and J ends lost 8 bases and 7 bases respectively, with 20 bases between them. CDR3 nucleotide sequence: TGTGCCAGCTCCAAACCCCCCAGGGGTGGGACCCAGTACTTC. It yields the protein CASSKPPRGGTQYF.

The V and J genes are TRBV28 and TRBJ1-2, with D possibly being TRBD1 (5 bases). The V end lost 5 bases, the J end lost 6 bases, and 13 bases lay between the germline ends. CDR1 and CDR2 from the germline V gene are MDHEN and SYDVKM. This CDR3 has 13 amino acids. Here the CDR3 DNA reads TGTGCCAGCAGTCGCGAGGGGATGGATGGCTACACCTTC. Its protein is CASSREGMDGYTF.

Ten or more counts support this clonotype. In nucleotides, the CDR3 is TGCAGTGCTAGAGATCCCGGGTATGTCACACCCCTCCACTTT. This encodes CSARDPGYVTPLHF. This chain joins TRBV20-1 and TRBJ1-6; no reliable D call. CDR1 and CDR2 (germline): DFQATT, SNEGSKA (reference sequence). Trimming removed 0 bases at V and 11 bases at J, with 14 bases between. This CDR3 spans 14 amino acids.

This chain uses TRBV3-1 with TRBJ2-3; D not certain. Germline CDR1 reads LGHDT; CDR2 reads YNNKEL (reference sequence). CDR3 length: 16 residues. The V end was cut by 0 bases, the J end by 0 bases, with 10 bases between. The CDR3 is CASSQDLHRSTDTQYF. The CDR3 region has the DNA TGTGCCAGCAGCCAAGATCTTCACAGAAGCACAGATACGCAGTATTTT.

The chain is built from TRBV7-6 and TRBJ2-3, with 11 nucleotides matching TRBD2. With V trimmed by 5 bases and J by 3 bases, 16 bases remained unmatched. The CDR3 is 19 amino acids. Germline lookup yields CDR1 SGHVS and CDR2 FNYEAQ. CDR3 DNA: TGTGCCAGCAGCCACAAACTAGCGGGAGCTTTGAGTTGGACAGATACGCAGTATTTT. Protein sequence: CASSHKLAGALSWTDTQYF.

The V gene is TRBV5-1, the J gene TRBJ2-7, with TRBD1 matching over 9 bases. V shed 4 bases, J shed 6 bases, and the junction held 2 bases outside the gene matches. The germline V gene has CDR1 SGHRS and CDR2 YFSETQ. The CDR3 runs 12 residues. In DNA, the CDR3 is TGCGCCAGCAGCGTGGACAGGGGCGAGCAGTACTTC. It codes for CASSVDRGEQYF.

The chain carries TRBV5-6 and TRBJ2-7, with D perhaps being TRBD1 or TRBD2 (5 bases each). In germline, CDR1 is SGHDT, CDR2 YYEEEE. The CDR3 is made up of 15 amino acids. Trimming removed 3 bases at V and 6 bases at J, with 19 bases between. The CDR3 protein is CASSYPGTDVLEQYF. CDR3 nucleotides: TGTGCCAGCAGCTACCCCGGGACGGACGTACTCGAGCAGTACTTC.

The J gene is TRBJ2-7, the V gene TRBV19; D is unclear. Trimming cost V 2 bases and J 0 bases, with 8 bases left between them. Germline assignment: CDR1 LNHDA and CDR2 SQIVND (reference sequence). The length of the CDR3 is 14 residues. CDR3 coding DNA: TGTGCCAGTAGTATACGGCATAGCTCCTACGAGCAGTACTTC. Translation gives CASSIRHSSYEQYF.

This clonotype was counted a few times. CDR3 in amino acids: CASSYSWSHEQFF. CDR3 sequence (DNA): TGTGCCAGCAGTTACTCGTGGTCTCATGAGCAGTTCTTC. This sequence joins TRBV6-5 and TRBJ2-1; D is unclear. The length of the CDR3 is 13 residues. Germline CDR1 is MNHEY and CDR2 is SVGAGI. Trimming took off 0 bases at V and 8 bases at J, with 8 bases between the two ends.

This clonotype was counted between two and nine times. This chain connects TRBV7-8 to TRBJ1-1, with D hard to call. The CDR3 is 14 residues long. CDR1 and CDR2 (germline): SGHVS, FQNEAQ. The V gene lost 2 bases and the J gene lost 1 base, with 8 bases spanning the gap. Written as DNA, the CDR3 is TGTGCCAGCAGCTTATCGCCCAGGAACACTGAAGCTTTCTTT. This codes for CASSLSPRNTEAFF.

There are many counts of this clonotype. J is TRBJ2-7 and V is TRBV6-1; 11 bases align to TRBD2. Looked up from germline, CDR1 is MNHNS and CDR2 is SASEGT. Trimming took 6 bases from V and 4 from J; bases not matched to a gene: 8. This CDR3 has 15 amino acids. DNA for the CDR3: TGTGCCAGCAGCTCAACTACTAGCGGGAGTTACGAGCAGTACTTC. Translating it yields CASSSTTSGSYEQYF.

This clonotype was picked up a small number of times. This chain joins TRBV6-4 and TRBJ1-1; TRBD1 is a possible D gene (5 bases). V dropped 2 bases and J dropped 4 bases, with 8 bases sitting between them. The germline CDR1 and CDR2 sequences are MRHNA and SNTAGT. There are 13 residues in the CDR3. In nucleotides, the CDR3 is TGTGCCAGCAGTGACGGGGGAACCACTGAAGCTTTCTTT. This codes for CASSDGGTTEAFF.

This clonotype has just a few counts. The J gene is TRBJ2-3, the V gene TRBV5-1; no clear D. The V and J ends lost 4 bases and 0 bases respectively, with 12 bases between them. The CDR3 has 15 residues. Germline V gene data show CDR1 as SGHRS and CDR2 as YFSETQ. The CDR3 DNA reads TGCGCCAGCAGCGCTCTGGGGATTAGCACAGATACGCAGTATTTT. As protein: CASSALGISTDTQYF.

This clonotype has a single count. V usage is TRBV10-1 and J usage is TRBJ2-5; 11 nucleotides agree with TRBD1. V shed 4 bases and J 4 bases; nucleotides not matched to a gene: 2. The CDR3 covers 14 residues. Germline V lookup: CDR1 WNHNN, CDR2 SYGVQD (reference sequence). The CDR3 is CASSAGTGGETQYF. CDR3 bases: TGCGCCAGCAGTGCCGGGACAGGGGGAGAGACCCAGTACTTC.

The chain uses TRBV29-1 and TRBJ2-7; D unresolved. This CDR3 has 11 residues. V lost 7 bases to trimming and J lost 2 bases, with 9 bases between them. The germline V gene has CDR1 SQVTM and CDR2 ANQGSEA. CDR3 sequence reads: CSGCKAYEQYF. The CDR3 DNA reads as TGCAGCGGTTGTAAGGCCTACGAGCAGTACTTC.

The count of this clonotype is one. The rearrangement links TRBV5-6 to TRBJ2-7; tentative D call: TRBD1 (5 bases). CDR3 length equals 15 residues. Germline V gives CDR1 SGHDT, CDR2 YYEEEE. V lost 5 bases, J lost 2 bases, and 17 bases lay in between. The CDR3 DNA reads TGTGCCAGCAGAACACCCCAGGGTCCCACCTACGAGCAGTACTTC. It specifies CASRTPQGPTYEQYF.